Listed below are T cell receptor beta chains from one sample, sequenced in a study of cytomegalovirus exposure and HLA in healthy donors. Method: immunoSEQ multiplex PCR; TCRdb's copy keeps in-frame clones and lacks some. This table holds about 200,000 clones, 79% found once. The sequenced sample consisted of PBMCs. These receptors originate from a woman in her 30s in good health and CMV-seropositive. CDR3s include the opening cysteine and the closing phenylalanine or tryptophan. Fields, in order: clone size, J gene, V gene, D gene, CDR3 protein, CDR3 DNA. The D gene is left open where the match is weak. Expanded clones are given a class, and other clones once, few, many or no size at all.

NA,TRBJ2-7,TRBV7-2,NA,CASSSGVLNEQYF,TGTGCCAGCAGCTCGGGGGTTCTCAACGAGCAGTACTTC
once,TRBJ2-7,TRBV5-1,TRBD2,CASSLAEGTSGIQYF,TGCGCCAGCAGCTTGGCCGAGGGGACTAGCGGGATTCAGTACTTC
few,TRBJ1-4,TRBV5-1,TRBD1,CASSLQGQNEKLFF,TGCGCCAGCAGCTTACAGGGGCAAAATGAAAAACTGTTTTTT
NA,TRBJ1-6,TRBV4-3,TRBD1,CASSQDRQGPSPLHF,TGCGCCAGCAGCCAAGATCGACAGGGACCTTCACCCCTCCACTTT
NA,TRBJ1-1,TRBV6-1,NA,CASSEGGNGDTEAFF,TGTGCCAGCAGTGAGGGGGGGAACGGTGACACTGAAGCTTTCTTT
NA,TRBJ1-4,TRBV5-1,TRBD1,CASSLGDRSYEKLFF,TGCGCCAGCAGCTTGGGGGACAGATCGTATGAAAAACTGTTTTTT
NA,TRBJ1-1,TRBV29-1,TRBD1,CSATVPGQVHEAFF,TGCAGCGCCACCGTCCCAGGACAGGTACATGAAGCTTTCTTT
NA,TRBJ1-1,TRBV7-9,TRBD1,CASSLEGATEAFF,TGTGCCAGCAGCTTAGAGGGGGCCACTGAAGCTTTCTTT
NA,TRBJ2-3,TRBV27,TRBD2,CASSLLGLAGGGGTDTQYF,TGTGCCAGCAGTTTATTAGGACTAGCGGGAGGAGGCGGCACAGATACGCAGTATTTT
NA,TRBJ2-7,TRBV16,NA,CASSPTNYEQYF,TGTGCCAGCAGCCCGACTAATTACGAGCAGTACTTC
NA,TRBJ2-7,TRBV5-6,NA,CASSLRFPARNEQYF,TGTGCCAGCAGCCTTAGGTTTCCAGCCAGGAACGAGCAGTACTTC
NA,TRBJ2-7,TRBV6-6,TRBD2,CASSGTSGGSYEQYF,TGTGCCAGCAGTGGGACTAGCGGGGGCTCCTACGAGCAGTACTTC
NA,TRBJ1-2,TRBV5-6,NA,CASSLERGGYTF,TGTGCCAGCAGCTTAGAAAGGGGGGGCTACACCTTC
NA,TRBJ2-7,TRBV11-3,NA,CASSLGGRGGQYF,TGTGCCAGCAGCTTAGGAGGTAGGGGGGGACAGTACTTC
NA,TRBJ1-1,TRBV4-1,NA,CASSQGRVGGNTEAFF,TGCGCCAGCAGCCAAGGGAGGGTGGGAGGGAACACTGAAGCTTTCTTT
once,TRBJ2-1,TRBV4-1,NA,CASSQESGPYNEQFF,TGCGCCAGCAGCCAAGAGAGTGGGCCATACAATGAGCAGTTCTTC
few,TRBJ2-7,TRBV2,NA,CASSPGLWASYEQYF,TGTGCCAGCAGCCCGGGGTTGTGGGCAAGCTACGAGCAGTACTTC
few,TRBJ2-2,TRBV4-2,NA,CASSQVSRLELFF,TGTGCCAGCAGCCAAGTTTCTAGATTGGAGCTGTTTTTT
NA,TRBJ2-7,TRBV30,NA,CAWSRHHYEQYF,TGTGCCTGGAGTAGACACCACTACGAGCAGTACTTC
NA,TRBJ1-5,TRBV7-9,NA,CASSLGIGSSNQPQHF,TGTGCCAGCAGCTTAGGTATCGGGTCTAGCAATCAGCCCCAGCATTTT
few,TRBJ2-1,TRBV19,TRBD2,CASSIGTSGGYNEQFF,TGTGCCAGTAGTATAGGGACTAGCGGGGGGTACAATGAGCAGTTCTTC
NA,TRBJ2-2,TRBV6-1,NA,CASFSGPYTGELFF,TGTGCCAGCTTCAGTGGGCCTTACACCGGGGAGCTGTTTTTT
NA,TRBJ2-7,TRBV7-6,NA,CASSSLTGDEQYF,TGTGCCAGCAGCTCTTTGACTGGAGACGAGCAGTACTTC
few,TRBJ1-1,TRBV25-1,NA,CASSRDSGNTEAFF,TGTGCCAGCAGTCGGGACTCGGGGAACACTGAAGCTTTCTTT
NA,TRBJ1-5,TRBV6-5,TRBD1,CASSSSRDRGQPQHF,TGTGCCAGCAGTTCCAGCCGGGACAGGGGACAGCCCCAGCATTTT
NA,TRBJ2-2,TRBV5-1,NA,CASSREGGTEDTGELFF,TGCGCCAGCAGCCGGGAAGGGGGAACTGAGGACACCGGGGAGCTGTTTTTT
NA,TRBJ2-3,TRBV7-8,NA,CASSFRRVLSTDTQYF,TGTGCCAGCAGCTTTAGGCGGGTCCTTAGCACAGATACGCAGTATTTT
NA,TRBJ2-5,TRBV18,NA,CASSPLPPSTLGLETQYF,TGTGCCAGCTCACCACTACCACCCAGTACTCTGGGGCTTGAGACCCAGTACTTC
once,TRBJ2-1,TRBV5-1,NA,CASSLVLAEYNEQFF,TGCGCCAGCAGCTTGGTGTTAGCGGAATACAATGAGCAGTTCTTC
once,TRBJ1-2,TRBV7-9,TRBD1,CASSLDFRDSEINDYGYTF,TGTGCCAGCAGCTTAGATTTCCGGGACAGCGAAATAAACGACTATGGCTACACCTTC
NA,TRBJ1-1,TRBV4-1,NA,CASSQVRDTEAFF,TGCGCCAGCAGCCAAGTCAGGGACACTGAAGCTTTCTTT
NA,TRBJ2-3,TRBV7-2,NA,CASSLGAIPTHDTQYF,TGTGCCAGCAGCTTAGGAGCTATCCCAACTCATGATACGCAGTATTTT
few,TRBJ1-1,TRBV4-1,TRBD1,CASSQGGRGTEAFF,TGCGCCAGCAGCCAAGGCGGCAGGGGGACTGAAGCTTTCTTT
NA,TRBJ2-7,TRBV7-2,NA,CASSPVGGVTYEQYF,TGTGCCAGCAGCCCTGTGGGGGGAGTGACTTACGAGCAGTACTTC
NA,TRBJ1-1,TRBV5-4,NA,CASSLGAGRDTEAFF,TGTGCCAGCAGTCTTGGGGCAGGGCGAGACACTGAAGCTTTCTTT
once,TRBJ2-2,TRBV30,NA,CAWRYSLNTGELFF,TGTGCCTGGAGATACTCATTAAACACCGGGGAGCTGTTTTTT
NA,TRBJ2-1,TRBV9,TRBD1,CASSELDRGSDEQFF,TGTGCCAGCAGCGAACTGGACAGGGGGAGCGATGAGCAGTTCTTC
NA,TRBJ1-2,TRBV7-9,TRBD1,CASSRDRGSYGYTF,TGTGCCAGCAGCCGGGACAGGGGTTCCTATGGCTACACCTTC
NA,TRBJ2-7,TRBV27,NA,CASSSEPGTYEQYF,TGTGCCAGCAGTTCGGAGCCTGGAACTTACGAGCAGTACTTC
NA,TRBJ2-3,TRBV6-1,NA,CASNLGDTQYF,TGTGCCAGCAACCTCGGGGATACGCAGTATTTT
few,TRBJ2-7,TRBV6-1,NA,CASNRGFSYEQYF,TGTGCCAGCAACCGGGGATTCTCCTACGAGCAGTACTTC
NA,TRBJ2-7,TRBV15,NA,CATSRDSDSFHEQYF,TGTGCCACCAGCAGAGATTCGGATAGCTTCCACGAGCAGTACTTC